This T cell receptor (beta chain) derives from a study of cytomegalovirus exposure and HLA in healthy donors. The PCR used 60 Vbeta and 13 Jbeta primers. TCRdb's copy holds only in-frame clones and misses some; the assay was immunoSEQ multiplex PCR. Found here are tens of thousands of clones, around 86% of them singletons; the top ten hold approximately 12%. The CDR3 has 14 residues. CDR1 and CDR2 from the germline V gene are LNHDA and SQIVND (reference sequence). The ends were cut back, 7 bases at V and 2 bases at J, with 12 bases in the middle. The chain combines TRBV19 with TRBJ1-3, with TRBD1 as a possible D gene (5 bases). The source of this sequence is a female donor in good health and CMV-seronegative. The sample comprised PBMCs. The CDR3 DNA reads TGTGCCAGTACACAGGCATTCACTGGAAACACCATATATTTT. Translated: CASTQAFTGNTIYF.